The 23 T cell receptor beta chains reported below all come from one sample, sequenced in a study of blood T cells in healthy people across ages. A J-beta primer mix and a sample-barcoded 5' primer were used in a second PCR of roughly 6 to 12 cycles. TCRdb ran MiXCR on the 5' RACE reads and lists one entry per CDR3 protein. Here the sample spans more than 750,000 distinct CDR3 sequences, about 27% being singletons. These data were likewise used in another study, on T cells of mothers and their children.

Sequencing was done on a sample of blood. All receptors derive from a woman between 35 and 50 years old in good health.

This clonotype was counted between two and nine times. This may stem from a read error, because a much larger clone lies one nucleotide away. V usage is TRBV20-1 and J usage is TRBJ2-7; a possible D gene is TRBD2 (5 bases). The CDR3 extends over 15 amino acids. CDR1 and CDR2 from the germline V gene are DFQATT and SNEGSKA (reference sequence). The CDR3: CSASSSFRSSYEQDF. In nucleotides, the CDR3 is TGCAGTGCTAGTTCTAGCTTTAGGAGCTCCTACGAGCAGGACTTC.

DNA of the CDR3: TGTGCCAGCAGCAAATCAAGGGACTTCCCTCTCGGCGAGCAGTACTTC. Its translation is CASSKSRDFPLGEQYF. The chain has TRBV21-1 and TRBJ2-7; TRBD2, the table's D call, was not compared with the DNA. TRBV21-1 is described as a pseudogene. The CDR3 is made up of 16 amino acids.

The chain carries TRBV15 and TRBJ2-7; tentatively, D is TRBD2 (5 bases). The germline V gene has CDR1 LNHNV and CDR2 YYDKDF (reference sequence). CDR3 length: 16 residues. V lost 0 bases and J 3 bases, leaving 15 bases between the germline ends. CDR3 DNA: TGTGCCACCAGCAGAGATAGGACTGGCGGGCTCTACGAGCAGTACTTC. The encoded protein is CATSRDRTGGLYEQYF.

The chain has TRBV9 and TRBJ2-3; no reliable D call. This CDR3 comprises 14 residues. The germline V gene encodes CDR1 SGDLS and CDR2 YYNGEE. V shed 5 bases and J shed 0 bases, with 10 bases lying between them. The CDR3 DNA reads as TGTGCCAGCAGAAAGGATCCTAGCACAGATACGCAGTATTTT. Residues: CASRKDPSTDTQYF.

The chain joins TRBV3-1 to TRBJ2-7; D unclear. Between the trimmed V and J ends, which lost 0 bases and 4 bases, there was a span of 7 bases. The CDR3 runs to 13 residues. The germline CDR1 and CDR2 sequences are LGHDT and YNNKEL (reference sequence). The CDR3: CASSQDFGYEQYF. The CDR3 DNA sequence: TGTGCCAGCAGCCAAGATTTCGGTTACGAGCAGTACTTC.

There are many counts of this clonotype. V gene TRBV20-1 combines with J gene TRBJ2-5, with D possibly matching TRBD2 (6 bases). CDR1 and CDR2 (germline): DFQATT, SNEGSKA (reference sequence). The CDR3 covers 16 residues. V lost 0 bases and J lost 5, with 19 bases in between. CDR3 DNA sequence: TGCAGTGCTAGAGAATGGCGGGCAGGGAGGACGGAGACCCAGTACTTC. It encodes CSAREWRAGRTETQYF.

The chain is built from TRBV9 and TRBJ2-3; D is undetermined. V gave up 0 bases and J gave up 2 bases, with 13 bases separating them. From germline, CDR1 is SGDLS and CDR2 YYNGEE. The length of the CDR3 is 16 residues. The CDR3 coding sequence is TGTGCCAGCAGCGTAGGACCCCTAGAAATCACAGATACGCAGTATTTT. Protein product: CASSVGPLEITDTQYF.

Of note for this clonotype: A much more abundant neighbour one base away suggests this may be a read error. The chain joins TRBV2 to TRBJ2-7; maybe TRBD2 (6 bases). The CDR3 has 16 residues. Germline V lookup: CDR1 SNHLY, CDR2 FYNNEI. The CDR3 sequence is CATSEGTRDLSYEQYF. The CDR3 coding sequence is TGTGCCACCAGTGAGGGGACTCGTGATCTCTCCTACGAGCAGTACTTC.

In this sample, this clonotype turned up many times. The chain carries TRBV20-1 and TRBJ2-1; 8 bases match TRBD2. Germline V gene sequence: CDR1 DFQATT, CDR2 SNEGSKA (reference sequence). The V gene end was trimmed by 4 bases and the J gene end by 6 bases; junction bases not matched to a gene: 11. There are 15 residues in the CDR3. Here the CDR3 DNA reads TGCAGTGCTACTCAAAGCGGGGGACGCTTCAATGAGCAGTTCTTC. It codes for CSATQSGGRFNEQFF.

This clonotype was counted only a few times. The chain links TRBV7-8 to TRBJ2-3, with 8 bases lining up with TRBD1. Germline V gene data show CDR1 as SGHVS and CDR2 as FQNEAQ. Losses at the gene ends were 1 base for V and 6 bases for J; bases not matched to a gene: 9. The CDR3 extends over 16 amino acids. CDR3 in amino acids: CASSLGTGGVSDTQYF. Written as DNA, the CDR3 is TGTGCCAGCAGCTTAGGAACAGGGGGAGTCTCGGATACGCAGTATTTT.

The rearrangement uses TRBV19 and TRBJ2-1; D might be TRBD1 (6 bases). Trimming left V 4 bases short and J 4 bases short, with 14 bases between. The CDR3 sequence is 15 residues long. Germline CDR1 and CDR2: LNHDA and SQIVND (reference sequence). The CDR3: CASSTHRVGYNEQFF. CDR3 in DNA: TGTGCCAGTAGTACCCACAGGGTAGGGTACAATGAGCAGTTCTTC.

The chain links TRBV19 to TRBJ2-7; 7 positions agree with TRBD1. The CDR3 is 13 residues long. Trimming at V came to 6 bases and at J to 4 bases, leaving 6 bases not matched to a gene. From germline, CDR1 is LNHDA and CDR2 SQIVND (reference sequence). The CDR3 spells CASSGDSTYEQYF. The DNA for the CDR3 is TGTGCCAGTAGCGGGGACAGTACTTACGAGCAGTACTTC.

The table lists this clonotype with a few counts. The genes are TRBV5-8 and TRBJ2-7; the D is unclear. Germline loops: CDR1 SGHTS, CDR2 YDEGEE. The CDR3 covers 13 residues. Between the trimmed V and J ends, which lost 4 bases and 6 bases, there was a span of 14 bases. The CDR3 spells CASSGGYTLEQYF. The DNA of the CDR3 is TGTGCCAGCAGCGGCGGTTACACTCTCGAGCAGTACTTC.

This clonotype occurred many times. This sequence joins TRBV10-3 and TRBJ2-7; D is unresolved. The CDR3 is 12 amino acids. Germline CDR1 ENHRY, CDR2 SYGVKD. Trimming took 8 bases from V and 2 from J, leaving 10 bases between them. The CDR3 DNA follows: TGTGCCATCGGGGTGGCCCCCTACGAGCAGTACTTC. It yields the protein CAIGVAPYEQYF.

About this clonotype: A much larger clone differs by one base, so this may be a read error. This chain uses TRBV9 with TRBJ2-7, with TRBD2 identical over 9 bases. Looked up from germline, CDR1 is SGDLS and CDR2 is YYNGEE. V was clipped by 0 bases and J by 7 bases; unmatched bases: 8. The CDR3 covers 15 residues. CDR3 in DNA: TGTGCCAGCAGCGTAGTTGCGGGGGGGTACAATGAGCAGTACTTC. Translation: CASSVVAGGYNEQYF.

The chain combines TRBV6-1 with TRBJ2-1; D remains unclear. This CDR3 has 15 amino acids. The V end lost 2 bases, the J end lost 2 bases, and 10 bases lay between the germline ends. In germline, CDR1 is MNHNS, CDR2 SASEGT. Here the CDR3 DNA reads TGTGCCAGCAGTGAACCCCCTATTACCTACAATGAGCAGTTCTTC. Amino acid sequence: CASSEPPITYNEQFF.

This chain uses TRBV5-1 with TRBJ2-3; D is unclear. The CDR3 spans 13 residues. CDR1 is SGHRS, CDR2 YFSETQ, per germline. V was trimmed by 1 base and J by 6 bases, leaving 9 bases between them. The CDR3 nucleotides are TGCGCCAGCAGCTTGCAAGCGCTCGATACGCAGTATTTT. This sequence encodes CASSLQALDTQYF.

This clonotype showed up many times. V and J are TRBV12-3 or TRBV12-4 and TRBJ2-4, with D possibly being TRBD2 (6 bases). The V gene lost 3 bases and the J gene lost 4 bases, with 13 bases spanning the gap. CDR3 length equals 15 residues. The CDR3 loop is CASSLGGSPKNIQYF. The CDR3 DNA follows: TGTGCCAGCAGTTTGGGGGGTTCCCCAAAAAACATTCAGTACTTC.

This clonotype appeared a few times. The chain links TRBV6-2 or TRBV6-3 to TRBJ2-3; D is uncertain. The CDR3 totals 13 residues. CDR1 and CDR2 (germline): MNHEY, SVGEGT. V lost 3 bases and J lost 4, with 8 bases in between. The DNA of the CDR3 is TGTGCCAGCAGTTATTGGGTCCCAGATACGCAGTATTTT. Its translation is CASSYWVPDTQYF.

This clonotype was counted ten times or more. This chain joins TRBV20-1 and TRBJ2-1, with TRBD2 matching over 8 bases. Germline CDR1 and CDR2: DFQATT and SNEGSKA (reference sequence). The CDR3 length is 17 residues. Losses at the gene ends were 3 bases for V and 0 bases for J; bases not matched to a gene: 10. This CDR3 is CSARAIAGGSSYNEQFF. CDR3 nucleotides: TGCAGTGCTAGGGCCATTGCGGGGGGTAGCTCCTACAATGAGCAGTTCTTC.

This clonotype appeared a few times. The J gene is TRBJ1-4, the V gene TRBV5-6; a possible D gene is TRBD1 (5 bases). This CDR3 is 20 amino acids long. V was shortened by 0 bases and J by 0 bases, with 21 bases between the two germline ends. The germline CDR1 and CDR2 sequences are SGHDT and YYEEEE. This chain's CDR3 is CASSLVGAVVGGATNEKLFF. The CDR3, as DNA: TGTGCCAGCAGCTTGGTGGGCGCGGTTGTTGGGGGAGCAACTAATGAAAAACTGTTTTTT.

The rearrangement uses TRBV15 and TRBJ1-2; 9 bases align to TRBD1. The germline gives CDR1 LNHNV, CDR2 YYDKDF (reference sequence). This CDR3 comprises 14 residues. The junction had 5 bases not matched to a gene; V was cut back by 4 bases and J by 5 bases. CDR3 DNA sequence: TGTGCCACCAGCACGGACAGGGGAAGGTATGGCTACACCTTC. Translation: CATSTDRGRYGYTF. Drawing the rest from reference TRBV15 and TRBJ1-2, the complete variable domain is DAMVIQNPRYQVTQFGKPVTLSCSQTLNHNVMYWYQQKSSQAPKLLFHYYDKDFNNEADTPDNFQSRRPNTSFCFLDIRSPGLGDTAMYLCATSTDRGRYGYTFGSGTRLTVV.

In its sample, this clonotype was seen a few times. J is TRBJ2-1 and V is TRBV4-3; 8 nucleotides align to TRBD2. The CDR3 has 14 residues. Germline V gives CDR1 LGHNA, CDR2 YSLEER. The junction had 8 bases not matched to a gene; V was cut back by 5 bases and J by 8 bases. CDR3 nucleotide sequence: TGCGCCAGCAGCTCCGGGGGGGCCGATTATGAGCAGTTCTTC. Amino acids: CASSSGGADYEQFF.